A single sample gave rise to the 23 T cell receptor beta chains below, sequenced in a study of T cells in Graves' hyperthyroidism and ophthalmopathy. RNA transcripts were the template for amplifying TCR beta CDR3 regions. A set of HTBI primers served as the primers for a first-round RT-PCR of the TCR CDR3. TCRdb analysed the multiplex PCR reads with MiXCR anew, one entry per CDR3 protein. The sample has about 640,000 distinct CDR3 sequences, roughly 20% seen once. The sequencing input was blood. The receptors come from a man aged 25 to 45 with Graves' ophthalmopathy.

This clonotype came up many times. J is TRBJ2-7 and V is TRBV20-1, with D unresolved. V was trimmed by 6 bases and J by 3 bases, leaving 9 bases between them. The CDR3 runs to 11 residues. Germline CDR1 is DFQATT and CDR2 is SNEGSKA (reference sequence). The CDR3, as DNA: TGCAGTGCCGTGGACCGCTACGAGCAGTACTTC. Protein sequence: CSAVDRYEQYF.

The CDR3 bases are TGCAGTGCTAGAGAAAGGGGGAAGGGGTCTGGAAACACCATATATTTT. Encoded protein: CSARERGKGSGNTIYF. This chain links TRBV20-1 with TRBJ1-3, with D possibly TRBD1 on 6 matching bases. V shed 0 bases and J shed 1 base, with 13 bases lying between them. The germline CDR1 and CDR2 sequences are DFQATT and SNEGSKA (reference sequence). This CDR3 region has 16 residues.

A few counts support this clonotype. The chain has TRBV12-3 or TRBV12-4 and TRBJ2-1, with D tentatively TRBD2 (5 bases). The CDR3 is made up of 14 amino acids. V dropped 4 bases and J dropped 2 bases, with 9 bases sitting between them. For the CDR3, the DNA is TGTGCCAGCAGTTATGGGAGCACCTACAATGAGCAGTTCTTC. This codes for CASSYGSTYNEQFF.

This rearrangement joins TRBV29-1 to TRBJ1-3; D is uncertain. This CDR3 is 16 amino acids long. V gave up 6 bases and J gave up 0 bases, with 18 bases separating them. CDR1 and CDR2 from the germline V gene are SQVTM and ANQGSEA. CDR3 sequence reads: CSVEDPDGYSGNTIYF. Written as DNA, the CDR3 is TGCAGCGTCGAGGATCCGGACGGATACTCTGGAAACACCATATATTTT.

In its sample, this clonotype was seen many times. The chain employs TRBV12-3 or TRBV12-4 and TRBJ1-2; 9 nucleotides line up with TRBD1. V was clipped by 5 bases and J by 5 bases; unmatched bases: 6. This CDR3 is built from 14 residues. This CDR3 reads CASSPRTGAYGYTF. The CDR3 DNA reads TGTGCCAGCAGTCCGAGGACAGGGGCATATGGCTACACCTTC.

For this clonotype: This may be a read error, as it is one base from a much larger clone. This rearrangement joins TRBV9 to TRBJ1-6; the D gene is possibly TRBD1 (6 bases). CDR3 length: 15 amino acids. CDR1 is SGDLS, CDR2 YYNGEE, per germline. V was cut by 4 bases and J by 9 bases, with 17 bases left in between. The DNA of the CDR3 is TGTGCCAGCAGCCCCCAACAGGGTCGGGGTTCACCCCTCCACTTT. It specifies CASSPQQGRGSPLHF.

As to this clonotype: Its ends do not fully match the called genes, so a read error is possible. The chain joins TRBV4-1 to TRBJ2-2; D is tentatively TRBD1 or TRBD2 (5 bases each). CDR3 size: 18 residues. Germline CDR1 is MGHRA and CDR2 is YSYEKL. The DNA of the CDR3 is TGTGCCAGCAGCCAAGACTCTGTTCCGGGACGTAAGGCCGGGGAGCTGTTTTTT. Translated: CASSQDSVPGRKAGELFF.

The CDR3 is CSARDWGQGAGNTIYF. DNA of the CDR3: TGCAGTGCTAGAGATTGGGGACAGGGGGCTGGAAACACCATATATTTT. The V and J genes are TRBV20-1 and TRBJ1-3; 11 bases match TRBD1. The germline V gene encodes CDR1 DFQATT and CDR2 SNEGSKA (reference sequence). V dropped 0 bases and J dropped 2; count of bases not matched to a gene: 3. The CDR3 is made up of 16 amino acids.

This clonotype was recorded a few times. The gene calls are TRBV9 and TRBJ2-7; TRBD2 is a possible D gene (5 bases). Trimming took 4 bases from V and 8 from J, leaving 16 bases between them. The CDR3 sequence is 13 residues long. Germline CDR1 reads SGDLS; CDR2 reads YYNGEE. CDR3 in DNA: TGTGCCAGCAGCCCTGAGGGCGGCAGGCAGCAGTACTTC. Protein: CASSPEGGRQQYF.

The CDR3 DNA reads as TGTGCCAGCAGCGAAAGCGAAGGACCACAGTTCTTC. Its protein product is CASSESEGPQFF. The V and J genes are TRBV3-1 and TRBJ2-1; D gene uncertain. Germline V gene sequence: CDR1 LGHDT, CDR2 YNNKEL (reference sequence). This CDR3 is built from 12 residues. Trimming pared 5 bases from V and 13 bases from J, leaving 15 bases between.

This clonotype was detected many times. The genes are TRBV28 and TRBJ1-3; 8 bases are a match to TRBD1. The length of the CDR3 is 15 residues. V dropped 5 bases and J dropped 1; count of bases not matched to a gene: 4. The V gene's germline CDR1 is MDHEN and CDR2 SYDVKM. DNA for the CDR3: TGTGCCAGCAGTACTCAGGGGGCTTCTGGAAACACCATATATTTT. It translates to CASSTQGASGNTIYF. The full variable domain, with the rest looked up from reference TRBV28 and TRBJ1-3, is DVKVTQSSRYLVKRTGEKVFLECVQDMDHENMFWYRQDPGLGLRLIYFSYDVKMKEKGDIPEGYSVSREKKERFSLILESASTNQTSMYLCASSTQGASGNTIYFGEGSWLTVV.

This clonotype was observed a few times. The chain combines TRBV4-1 with TRBJ2-7, with TRBD2 identical over 12 bases. The J segment lost 0 bases and the V segment lost 2 bases, leaving 5 bases of the junction unmatched. The CDR3 runs to 17 residues. CDR1 and CDR2 (germline): MGHRA, YSYEKL. The CDR3 spells CASSQRLAGGSSYEQYF. DNA of the CDR3: TGCGCCAGCAGCCAACGTCTAGCGGGAGGGAGCTCCTACGAGCAGTACTTC.

This clonotype was observed at least ten times. V and J are TRBV28 and TRBJ2-2; D is perhaps TRBD2 (6 bases). The V gene lost 4 bases and the J gene lost 4 bases, with 13 bases spanning the gap. Germline CDR1 MDHEN, CDR2 SYDVKM. CDR3 length: 15 residues. The DNA for the CDR3 is TGTGCCAGCAGTTGGGACTCCGGGGCCACCGGGGAGCTGTTTTTT. Its translation: CASSWDSGATGELFF.

The CDR3 loop reads CSARDRLSTYEQYF. The CDR3 DNA sequence: TGCAGTGCTAGAGATAGGCTCTCTACCTACGAGCAGTACTTC. V gene TRBV20-1 combines with J gene TRBJ2-7, with unresolved D. The germline V gene encodes CDR1 DFQATT and CDR2 SNEGSKA (reference sequence). The CDR3 covers 14 residues. Trimming pared 0 bases from V and 2 bases from J, leaving 11 bases between.

J is TRBJ1-1 and V is TRBV20-1; no clear D gene. V was pared by 3 bases and J by 5 bases, with 19 bases between. CDR1 and CDR2 (germline): DFQATT, SNEGSKA (reference sequence). The length of the CDR3 is 15 residues. The CDR3: CSARHRALRWTEAFF. CDR3 nucleotides: TGCAGTGCTAGGCATAGGGCTCTACGATGGACTGAAGCTTTCTTT.

This clonotype occurred once. CDR3 in amino acids: CASSYSTGGLLTGELFF. Here the CDR3 DNA reads TGTGCCAGCAGTTACTCGACGGGAGGGCTCCTCACCGGGGAGCTGTTTTTT. The chain is built from TRBV6-2 or TRBV6-3 and TRBJ2-2, with 8 bases aligning to TRBD2. V shed 0 bases and J 4 bases; nucleotides not matched to a gene: 7. Germline loops: CDR1 MNHEY, CDR2 SVGEGT. This CDR3 comprises 17 residues.

The gene calls are TRBV30 and TRBJ2-3, with 8 bases identical to TRBD1. The CDR3 runs to 15 residues. The V segment lost 0 bases and the J segment 2 bases; nucleotides outside the gene matches: 4. In germline, CDR1 is GTSNPN, CDR2 SVGIG (reference sequence). Written as DNA, the CDR3 is TGTGCCTGGAGTGTAGACAGGGGATTCACAGATACGCAGTATTTT. It is translated as CAWSVDRGFTDTQYF.

This clonotype was seen ten or more times. This chain joins TRBV6-1 and TRBJ1-2, with a possible D match to TRBD1 (6 bases). The CDR3 consists of 15 residues. The V and J ends lost 6 bases and 4 bases respectively, with 18 bases between them. Germline loops: CDR1 MNHNS, CDR2 SASEGT. Here the CDR3 reads CASSTRRRQAYGYTF. The CDR3, as DNA: TGTGCCAGCAGCACCAGAAGGCGACAGGCCTATGGCTACACCTTC.

This chain connects TRBV6-2 or TRBV6-3 to TRBJ2-7; TRBD1 matches 7 bases. V lost 5 bases to trimming and J lost 2 bases; unmatched junction nucleotides: 6. The CDR3 runs 14 residues. Germline values: CDR1 MNHEY, CDR2 SVGEGT. The DNA for the CDR3 is TGTGCCAGCAGTGACCAGGGGGAAGCCTACGAGCAGTACTTC. This codes for CASSDQGEAYEQYF.

In the case of this clonotype: Possible read error: a much larger clone is one base away. The chain joins TRBV7-2 to TRBJ2-3; no reliable D call. Germline V gives CDR1 SGHTA, CDR2 FQGNSA. The CDR3 length is 13 residues. Trimming took 5 bases from V and 4 from J, leaving 10 bases between them. CDR3 protein: CASSPGFSDTQYF. CDR3 sequence (DNA): TGTGCCAGCAGCCCAGGCTTTTCAGATACGCAGTATTTT.

This clonotype was seen only a few times. The CDR3 sequence: CASRTDGGYTEAFF. In DNA, the CDR3 is TGTGCCAGCAGGACGGACGGAGGATACACTGAAGCTTTCTTT. The rearrangement joins TRBV6-1 to TRBJ1-1, with D unresolved. Germline CDR1 reads MNHNS; CDR2 reads SASEGT. CDR3 length equals 14 residues. The V gene lost 6 bases and the J gene lost 3 bases, with 14 bases spanning the gap.

V and J are TRBV11-2 and TRBJ1-6; D gene ambiguous. Germline V gives CDR1 SGHAT, CDR2 FQNNGV. V lost 4 bases to trimming and J lost 7 bases, with 8 bases between them. CDR3 length: 13 amino acids. CDR3 residues: CASSSTGNSPLHF. The CDR3 DNA reads as TGTGCCAGCAGCTCCACCGGCAATTCACCCCTCCACTTT.

This clonotype was observed a few times. The V and J genes are TRBV15 and TRBJ2-3; the D gene is possibly TRBD2 (6 bases). V lost 5 bases, J lost 4 bases, and 13 bases lay in between. The CDR3 consists of 14 residues. Germline V gene sequence: CDR1 LNHNV, CDR2 YYDKDF (reference sequence). CDR3 amino acids: CATSSLGGADTQYF. DNA of the CDR3: TGTGCCACCAGCTCTCTGGGGGGAGCAGATACGCAGTATTTT. The full variable domain, its missing parts supplied by reference TRBV15 and TRBJ2-3, is DAMVIQNPRYQVTQFGKPVTLSCSQTLNHNVMYWYQQKSSQAPKLLFHYYDKDFNNEADTPDNFQSRRPNTSFCFLDIRSPGLGDTAMYLCATSSLGGADTQYFGPGTRLTVL.